A single T cell receptor beta chain is shown here with its context. The CDR3 consists of 13 residues. Deletions cut 7 bases from V and 9 bases from J, with 16 bases between. From germline, CDR1 is LNHNV and CDR2 YYDKDF (reference sequence). These data originate in a study of blood T cell repertoires in COVID-19. Study-level information: Nucleic acid was either cDNA or gDNA, and it came from T cells, B-cell-depleted T cells, or PBMCs.

The method was immunoSEQ multiplex PCR; TCRdb's version includes in-frame clones alone and lacks a portion of them. The sample consists of 200,000 to 300,000 clones, just under 85% of them appearing once. Material: peripheral blood. This chain connects TRBV15 to TRBJ2-1; D is possibly TRBD2 (5 bases). This TCR was recovered from a man in his fifties with acute or convalescent COVID-19. CDR3 nucleotide sequence: TGTGCCACCATGGAAGTTCGGGGTAGTGAGCAGTTCTTC. Protein product: CATMEVRGSEQFF.